Following are 16 T cell receptor beta chains from one sample sequenced in a study of blood T cells in healthy people across ages (dated by TCRdb to 2013 to 2016). Library creation used 5' RACE. Sequencing instrument: Illumina HiSeq 2500. A second PCR of roughly 6 to 11 cycles was performed with a sample-barcoded 5' primer and a J-beta primer mix. TCRdb reprocessed the public reads (quality trimming at Q25 with fastp, clone calling with MiXCR) and kept in-frame beta chains. Merged by CDR3 protein, the rows form single entries marked with the most common genes and DNA. The sample yields around 800,000 distinct CDR3 sequences; about half were counted once. About a sixth of the sample comes from the top ten. Sequencing input: blood. The receptors were gathered from a man older than 75 in good health.

This clonotype was observed a few times. This chain connects TRBV7-2 to TRBJ2-7; D might be TRBD2 (5 bases). Between the trimmed V and J ends, which lost 7 bases and 2 bases, there was a span of 15 bases. The length of the CDR3 is 14 residues. Germline CDR1 SGHTA, CDR2 FQGNSA. CDR3 nucleotide sequence: TGTGCCAGCACCCCTTCGGCGGGCCCCTACGAGCAGTACTTC. This sequence encodes CASTPSAGPYEQYF.

The genes are TRBV5-1 and TRBJ1-1; D uncertain. Trimming shortened V by 3 bases and J by 8 bases, and 11 bases separated the two germline ends. Germline values: CDR1 SGHRS, CDR2 YFSETQ. This CDR3 spans 12 amino acids. CDR3 nucleotides: TGCGCCAGCAGCTCTGGACTGACAGAAGCTTTCTTT. It encodes CASSSGLTEAFF.

The V call is TRBV12-3 or TRBV12-4, the J call TRBJ2-1; TRBD2 is a possible D gene (6 bases). The J call may be mistaken, given a closer DNA end match to TRBJ2-7. This CDR3 region has 15 residues. In nucleotides, the CDR3 is TGTGCCAGCAGTCATAGCGGACTCTCCTACAATGAGCAGTACTTC. Amino acids: CASSHSGLSYNEQYF.

This chain's CDR3 is CAISGPEGASGYEQYF. As DNA, the CDR3 is TGTGCCATCAGTGGCCCGGAGGGGGCTAGCGGTTACGAGCAGTACTTC. The V and J genes are TRBV10-3 and TRBJ2-5; D might be TRBD1 or TRBD2, each matching 7 bases. The tail of the sequence fits TRBJ2-7 better, so the J call may be wrong. The germline gives CDR1 ENHRY, CDR2 SYGVKD. There are 16 residues in the CDR3.

This clonotype was counted a few times. This chain joins TRBV6-1 and TRBJ2-5, with D maybe TRBD2 (5 bases). Germline V gene lookup returns CDR1 MNHNS and CDR2 SASEGT. The CDR3 is 17 residues long. Trimming took 6 bases from V and 2 from J, leaving 22 bases between them. CDR3 loop: CASSPRLQWGVQETQYF. The CDR3 DNA is TGTGCCAGCAGCCCGCGCCTCCAATGGGGAGTTCAAGAGACCCAGTACTTC.

The DNA for the CDR3 is TGTGCCAGCAGCCTCACTAGCGGGAGACAGGATGAGCAGTACTTC. Translating it yields CASSLTSGRQDEQYF. This sequence joins TRBV4-2 and TRBJ2-5; 11 positions match TRBD2. V lost 4 bases and J lost 11; bases outside the gene matches: 12. CDR1 LGHNA and CDR2 YNFKEQ come from the germline V gene. The CDR3 consists of 15 residues.

For this clonotype: With a much larger clone just one base away, this may be a read error. The chain carries TRBV28 and TRBJ2-5; D is tentatively TRBD1 or TRBD2 (5 bases each). There are 15 residues in the CDR3. The V gene's germline CDR1 is MDHEN and CDR2 SYDVKM. V lost 3 bases and J lost 1, with 12 bases in between. The CDR3 nucleotides are TGTGCCAGCAGTTTCCCGACTGGGGGCCAAGAGACCCAGTACTTC. Protein product: CASSFPTGGQETQYF.

V usage is TRBV10-3 and J usage is TRBJ2-7; TRBD2 agrees at 8 bases. Germline V gene lookup returns CDR1 ENHRY and CDR2 SYGVKD. The CDR3 sequence is 12 residues long. V shed 10 bases, J shed 7 bases, and the junction held 9 bases outside the gene matches. CDR3 DNA sequence: TGTGCCACCCGAGCGGGAGCGGGGGAGCAGTACTTC. Protein product: CATRAGAGEQYF.

The chain joins TRBV9 to TRBJ2-3; 11 nucleotides line up with TRBD2. V dropped 3 bases and J dropped 2; count of bases not matched to a gene: 11. In germline, CDR1 is SGDLS, CDR2 YYNGEE. The CDR3 loop spans 18 amino acids. The CDR3 reads CASSDYTGTSGATDTQYF. The CDR3 DNA is TGTGCCAGCAGCGATTACACCGGGACTAGCGGCGCCACAGATACGCAGTATTTT.

The V call is TRBV7-9, the J call TRBJ1-6; no definite D call. Trimming left V 5 bases short and J 6 bases short, with 14 bases between. The CDR3 covers 15 residues. Germline CDR1 and CDR2: SEHNR and FQNEAQ (reference sequence). CDR3 sequence reads: CASSPDGAANSPLHF. CDR3 DNA: TGTGCCAGCAGCCCAGACGGTGCGGCTAATTCACCCCTCCACTTT.

The V and J genes are TRBV6-6 and TRBJ2-7, with a weak D call TRBD1 (5 bases). The CDR3 is 14 amino acids. V was trimmed by 5 bases and J by 0 bases, leaving 11 bases between them. The germline V gene has CDR1 MNHNY and CDR2 SVGAGI (reference sequence). The CDR3 bases are TGTGCCAGCAGTCCCTTGGACAACTCCTACGAGCAGTACTTC. The encoded protein is CASSPLDNSYEQYF.

The chain couples TRBV15 to TRBJ1-4; the D is unclear. The V end was cut by 1 base, the J end by 8 bases, with 11 bases between. Germline CDR1 and CDR2: LNHNV and YYDKDF (reference sequence). CDR3 length: 14 amino acids. The CDR3 DNA follows: TGTGCCACCAGCAGAGGAGACCCCGGGGAAAAACTGTTTTTT. Translation gives CATSRGDPGEKLFF.

This clonotype was seen ten or more times. The V and J genes are TRBV7-2 and TRBJ2-7; TRBD1 matches 9 bases. The V gene's germline CDR1 is SGHTA and CDR2 FQGNSA. V lost 0 bases, J lost 0 bases, and 6 bases stayed unmatched. CDR3 length: 17 amino acids. CDR3 coding DNA: TGTGCCAGCAGCTTAGCCACCGGGACAGGGAGCTCCTACGAGCAGTACTTC. Its protein is CASSLATGTGSSYEQYF.

The chain has TRBV5-5 and TRBJ2-1, with a tentative D call TRBD2 (5 bases). The V end was cut by 5 bases, the J end by 7 bases, with 19 bases between. The germline V gene encodes CDR1 SGHKS and CDR2 YYEKEE (reference sequence). The CDR3 contains 15 residues. CDR3 DNA sequence: TGTGCCAGCAGATTCCCGAGCGGAAGTAGGAATGAGCAGTTCTTC. Translating it yields CASRFPSGSRNEQFF.

The table lists this clonotype with a few counts. The chain carries TRBV11-3 and TRBJ2-5; 9 positions match TRBD2. Germline assignment: CDR1 SGHNT and CDR2 YENEEA. There are 15 residues in the CDR3. CDR3 in amino acids: CASGPTSGYQETQYF. CDR3 nucleotide sequence: TGTGCTAGCGGCCCGACTAGCGGATACCAAGAGACCCAGTACTTC.

The chain combines TRBV4-3 with TRBJ2-1; D remains unclear. V gave up 2 bases and J gave up 6 bases, with 14 bases separating them. In germline, CDR1 is LGHNA, CDR2 YSLEER. The CDR3 is made up of 15 amino acids. The CDR3 region has the DNA TGCGCCAGCAGCCAACAAGCACAGCCCGTCAATGAGCAGTTCTTC. Translation gives CASSQQAQPVNEQFF.